Each of the 27 T cell receptor beta chains below was sequenced from the same sample in a study of blood T cell repertoires in COVID-19. Profiled with immunoSEQ multiplex PCR; TCRdb holds only in-frame clones, not every one. The sample carries 13,000 or so clones, around 90% recorded once. Sequencing was performed on peripheral blood. These TCRs come from a human donor with active COVID-19. The donor label of this sample is uncertain.

The rearrangement links TRBV7-9 to TRBJ1-6, with a possible D match to TRBD1 (6 bases). V was clipped by 3 bases and J by 5 bases, with 8 bases between them. Germline V gene lookup returns CDR1 SEHNR and CDR2 FQNEAQ (reference sequence). This CDR3 contains 14 residues. For the CDR3, the DNA is TGTGCCAGCAGCTTCGGACAGAATAATTCACCCCTCCACTTT. Its translation: CASSFGQNNSPLHF.

This clone was seen only a few times. The chain recombines TRBV7-6 with TRBJ2-2; 8 nucleotides match TRBD2. Germline CDR1 and CDR2: SGHVS and FNYEAQ. The J segment lost 5 bases and the V segment lost 6 bases, leaving 5 bases of the junction unmatched. The CDR3 consists of 14 residues. CDR3 in amino acids: CASSYSGVTGELFF. The CDR3, as DNA: TGTGCCAGCAGTTATAGCGGGGTTACCGGGGAGCTGTTTTTT.

J is TRBJ2-3 and V is TRBV2; 12 bases are a match to TRBD2. With 6 bases clipped from V and 3 bases from J, the junction kept 4 bases outside the gene matches. Germline CDR1 and CDR2: SNHLY and FYNNEI. The CDR3 spans 15 residues. CDR3 amino acids: CASRPTSGGTDTQYF. The CDR3 nucleotides are TGTGCCAGCAGACCGACTAGCGGGGGTACAGATACGCAGTATTTT.

V and J are TRBV9 and TRBJ2-3, with TRBD2 matching 11 bases. The CDR3 is 16 amino acids. Germline lookup yields CDR1 SGDLS and CDR2 YYNGEE. V dropped 2 bases and J dropped 0; count of bases not matched to a gene: 2. CDR3 region: CASSVGTSGSTDTQYF. The CDR3 nucleotides are TGTGCCAGCAGCGTGGGGACTAGCGGTAGCACAGATACGCAGTATTTT.

The chain has TRBV6-2 or TRBV6-3 and TRBJ2-3; TRBD2 aligns across 8 bases. CDR1 is MNHEY, CDR2 SVGEGT, per germline. There are 16 residues in the CDR3. V dropped 0 bases and J dropped 0; count of bases not matched to a gene: 2. The CDR3 here is CASSYSTGGSTDTQYF. DNA for the CDR3: TGTGCCAGCAGTTACTCTACGGGGGGGAGCACAGATACGCAGTATTTT.

The V and J genes are TRBV2 and TRBJ1-3; 10 nucleotides line up with TRBD1. CDR1 and CDR2 (germline): SNHLY, FYNNEI. Losses at the gene ends were 4 bases for V and 5 bases for J; bases not matched to a gene: 5. CDR3 length: 15 amino acids. The CDR3: CASSVPGQGRNTIYF. In nucleotides, the CDR3 is TGTGCCAGCAGTGTTCCGGGACAGGGGAGAAACACCATATATTTT.

A single count supports this clone. The gene calls are TRBV5-1 and TRBJ2-2; 8 bases map to TRBD1. Germline CDR1 SGHRS, CDR2 YFSETQ. The CDR3 extends over 17 amino acids. V dropped 5 bases and J dropped 6; count of bases not matched to a gene: 15. CDR3 sequence reads: CASRLAPGGRGPGELFF. The CDR3 nucleotides read TGCGCCAGCAGGCTTGCTCCCGGAGGCAGGGGGCCCGGGGAGCTGTTTTTT.

The chain joins TRBV5-6 to TRBJ2-7; TRBD1 aligns across 7 bases. V gave up 3 bases and J gave up 3 bases; unmatched junction bases: 12. The CDR3 has 16 amino acids. The germline gives CDR1 SGHDT, CDR2 YYEEEE. CDR3 sequence: CASSSRRLTGSYEQYF. CDR3 sequence (DNA): TGTGCCAGCAGCTCTCGACGACTGACAGGGAGCTACGAGCAGTACTTC. Full variable domain (missing parts from reference TRBV5-6 and TRBJ2-7): DAGVTQSPTHLIKTRGQQVTLRCSPKSGHDTVSWYQQALGQGPQFIFQYYEEEERQRGNFPDRFSGHQFPNYSSELNVNALLLGDSALYLCASSSRRLTGSYEQYFGPGTRLTVT.

The genes are TRBV19 and TRBJ2-3; the match to TRBD2 covers 11 bases. V shed 3 bases, J shed 9 bases, and the junction held 11 bases outside the gene matches. The CDR3 covers 16 residues. CDR1 and CDR2 from the germline V gene are LNHDA and SQIVND (reference sequence). The DNA of the CDR3 is TGTGCCAGTAGTATGTCAGTTAGCGGGGGGGCAGGAACGCAGTATTTT. It specifies CASSMSVSGGAGTQYF.

The V and J genes are TRBV19 and TRBJ1-2; no clear D. The V and J ends lost 10 bases and 4 bases respectively, with 22 bases between them. The CDR3 is 15 amino acids. The germline CDR1 and CDR2 sequences are LNHDA and SQIVND (reference sequence). The CDR3 region has the DNA TGTGCCACCAAAAGCGGGCACTGGGCCCTCTATGGCTACACCTTC. This translates into CATKSGHWALYGYTF.

The chain joins TRBV4-2 to TRBJ2-7; possible D gene TRBD1, 6 bases. CDR3 length equals 14 residues. The ends were cut back, 0 bases at V and 2 bases at J, with 8 bases in the middle. The germline V gene encodes CDR1 LGHNA and CDR2 YNFKEQ. DNA for the CDR3: TGTGCCAGCAGCCAAGATCCAGGGGCCTACGAGCAGTACTTC. Translating it yields CASSQDPGAYEQYF.

DNA for the CDR3: TGTGCCAGCAGCTTCAAGACAGGGCCAGGTGAAAAACTGTTTTTT. As protein: CASSFKTGPGEKLFF. This chain links TRBV7-2 with TRBJ1-4; 7 bases agree with TRBD1. The CDR3 consists of 15 residues. Germline V gives CDR1 SGHTA, CDR2 FQGNSA. Unmatched junction bases numbered 8, after V lost 3 bases and J lost 7 bases.

The CDR3 nucleotides are TGTGCCAGCAGCCTACGGACAGAAGCTTTCTTT. Amino acid sequence: CASSLRTEAFF. The chain uses TRBV7-9 and TRBJ1-1; tentatively, D is TRBD1 (5 bases). The V gene's germline CDR1 is SEHNR and CDR2 FQNEAQ (reference sequence). V was trimmed by 5 bases and J by 8 bases, leaving 9 bases between them. CDR3 length: 11 residues. The full variable domain, completed using reference TRBV7-9 and TRBJ1-1, is DTGVSQNPRHKITKRGQNVTFRCDPISEHNRLYWYRQTLGQGPEFLTYFQNEAQLEKSRLLSDRFSAERPKGSFSTLEIQRTEQGDSAMYLCASSLRTEAFFGQGTRLTVV.

The chain joins TRBV2 to TRBJ2-2, with D possibly being TRBD1 (6 bases). The CDR3 runs 14 residues. Germline-derived CDR1 and CDR2 are SNHLY and FYNNEI. The V gene lost 7 bases and the J gene lost 7 bases, with 16 bases spanning the gap. DNA for the CDR3: TGTGCCAGCAAAACGACAGGAAGAGGCGGGGAGCTGTTTTTT. Encoded protein: CASKTTGRGGELFF.

V is TRBV18 and J is TRBJ1-5; 10 positions agree with TRBD1. The CDR3 loop spans 17 amino acids. Trimming cost V 4 bases and J 2 bases; bases outside gene matches: 8. From germline, CDR1 is KGHSH and CDR2 LQKENI. The DNA of the CDR3 is TGTGCCAGCTCACTAACCCTGACAGGGGGCGGCAATCAGCCCCAGCATTTT. This translates into CASSLTLTGGGNQPQHF. Supplemented by reference TRBV18 and TRBJ1-5, the full variable domain reads NAGVMQNPRHLVRRRGQEARLRCSPMKGHSHVYWYRQLPEEGLKFMVYLQKENIIDESGMPKERFSAEFPKEGPSILRIQQVVRGDSAAYFCASSLTLTGGGNQPQHFGDGTRLSIL.

V usage is TRBV5-4 and J usage is TRBJ2-2, with 9 nucleotides matching TRBD1. Germline-derived CDR1 and CDR2 are SGHNT and YYREEE (reference sequence). This CDR3 is built from 15 residues. Trimming removed 4 bases from V and 4 bases from J; junction bases left unmatched: 5. CDR3 DNA sequence: TGTGCCAGCAGCCGGGACAGGGTACGCACCGGGGAGCTGTTTTTT. As protein: CASSRDRVRTGELFF.

This chain joins TRBV5-4 and TRBJ1-3; D gene unclear. V dropped 1 base and J dropped 3 bases, with 8 bases sitting between them. The CDR3 length is 14 residues. The germline V gene encodes CDR1 SGHNT and CDR2 YYREEE (reference sequence). The CDR3 sequence is CASSLSGSGNTIYF. In nucleotides, the CDR3 is TGTGCCAGCAGCTTGTCGGGGAGTGGAAACACCATATATTTT.

This chain joins TRBV6-6 and TRBJ2-2; 7 nucleotides agree with TRBD1. There are 13 residues in the CDR3. Losses at the gene ends were 6 bases for V and 4 bases for J; bases not matched to a gene: 2. CDR1 and CDR2 (germline): MNHNY, SVGAGI (reference sequence). This CDR3 is CASRDRSTGELFF. DNA for the CDR3: TGTGCCAGCAGGGACAGGTCCACCGGGGAGCTGTTTTTT.

The chain uses TRBV7-2 and TRBJ1-5; a possible D gene is TRBD1 (6 bases). V lost 1 base to trimming and J lost 5 bases, with 6 bases between them. CDR1 and CDR2 (germline): SGHTA, FQGNSA. CDR3 size: 13 residues. The CDR3 loop is CASSLDRDQPQHF. In DNA form, the CDR3 reads TGTGCCAGCAGCTTAGACAGGGATCAGCCCCAGCATTTT.

This sequence joins TRBV14 and TRBJ2-1, with a possible D match to TRBD2 (6 bases). The CDR3 length is 15 residues. The germline V gene encodes CDR1 SGHDN and CDR2 FVKESK. Between the trimmed V and J ends, which lost 5 bases and 4 bases, there was a span of 15 bases. CDR3 DNA sequence: TGTGCCAGCAGCGCAAGCCGGGGGTCGTACAATGAGCAGTTCTTC. It encodes CASSASRGSYNEQFF. The whole variable domain, filled in from reference TRBV14 and TRBJ2-1, reads EAGVTQFPSHSVIEKGQTVTLRCDPISGHDNLYWYRRVMGKEIKFLLHFVKESKQDESGMPNNRFLAERTGGTYSTLKVQPAELEDSGVYFCASSASRGSYNEQFFGPGTRLTVL.

The sample holds a few counts of this clone. The chain employs TRBV11-3 and TRBJ2-1, with 9 bases fitting TRBD2. J gave up 3 bases and V 1 base, and 1 base lay outside the gene matches. This CDR3 is built from 15 residues. Per the germline V gene, CDR1 is SGHNT and CDR2 is YENEEA. The CDR3 DNA reads as TGTGCCAGCAGCTTAGGACTAGCGGACTACAATGAGCAGTTCTTC. Translation gives CASSLGLADYNEQFF.

J is TRBJ2-2 and V is TRBV15, with D possibly matching TRBD2 (5 bases). Looked up from germline, CDR1 is LNHNV and CDR2 is YYDKDF (reference sequence). The CDR3 spans 13 residues. Written as DNA, the CDR3 is TGTGCGACGGGGAGACCTAACACCGGGGAGCTGTTTTTT. This encodes CATGRPNTGELFF.

The chain carries TRBV28 and TRBJ2-5; 9 nucleotides match TRBD1. CDR3 size: 13 residues. V lost 3 bases and J lost 7; bases outside the gene matches: 3. Per the germline V gene, CDR1 is MDHEN and CDR2 is SYDVKM. This CDR3 reads CASSLRGQGTQYF. As DNA, the CDR3 is TGTGCCAGCAGTTTGAGGGGACAGGGGACCCAGTACTTC.

The chain joins TRBV7-2 to TRBJ2-1, with 8 bases lining up with TRBD1. The CDR3 extends over 15 amino acids. The V and J ends lost 3 bases and 7 bases, in that order; junction bases with no gene match: 8. Germline V lookup: CDR1 SGHTA, CDR2 FQGNSA. The CDR3 region has the DNA TGTGCCAGCAGCTTCAACGGACAGGGATGGAATGAGCAGTTCTTC. Residues: CASSFNGQGWNEQFF. The entire variable domain, with the rest obtained from reference TRBV7-2 and TRBJ2-1, is as follows: GAGVSQSPSNKVTEKGKDVELRCDPISGHTALYWYRQSLGQGLEFLIYFQGNSAPDKSGLPSDRFSAERTGGSVSTLTIQRTQQEDSAVYLCASSFNGQGWNEQFFGPGTRLTVL.

This clone was observed a few times. This chain uses TRBV11-2 with TRBJ1-6; D is unresolved. The CDR3 has 15 residues. Between the trimmed V and J ends, which lost 0 bases and 10 bases, there was a span of 13 bases. Per germline, CDR1 SGHAT and CDR2 FQNNGV. Written as DNA, the CDR3 is TGTGCCAGCAGCTTAGAAGGAGGTAACCACTCACCCCTCCACTTT. Residues: CASSLEGGNHSPLHF.

The chain links TRBV5-1 to TRBJ1-2; 9 bases match TRBD1. Germline V gene data show CDR1 as SGHRS and CDR2 as YFSETQ. V lost 4 bases to trimming and J lost 3 bases; unmatched junction nucleotides: 4. CDR3 length equals 14 residues. The CDR3 sequence: CASSDGTGYYGYTF. CDR3 coding DNA: TGCGCCAGCAGCGACGGGACAGGGTACTATGGCTACACCTTC.

This rearrangement joins TRBV4-2 to TRBJ2-1; D is possibly TRBD2 (6 bases). The germline V gene encodes CDR1 LGHNA and CDR2 YNFKEQ. The CDR3 contains 15 residues. V was shortened by 0 bases and J by 0 bases, with 6 bases between the two germline ends. The CDR3 DNA reads as TGTGCCAGCAGCCAAGAGGGGGGCTCCTACAATGAGCAGTTCTTC. Translation gives CASSQEGGSYNEQFF.